The 17 T cell receptor beta chains below come from one sample, sequenced in a study of blood T cell repertoires in COVID-19. The table came from immunoSEQ multiplex PCR; TCRdb's copy has only in-frame clones and leaves some out. The table includes 60,000 to 75,000 clones, around nine tenths detected once. Sequenced: peripheral blood. These receptors all stem from a woman aged 60-70 years with acute or convalescent COVID-19.

The chain recombines TRBV2 with TRBJ1-1; 7 nucleotides agree with TRBD1. J was trimmed by 1 base and V by 6 bases; bases with no gene match: 11. The CDR3 covers 16 residues. Germline V lookup: CDR1 SNHLY, CDR2 FYNNEI. The CDR3, as DNA: TGTGCCAGCAGGGATTCAGGGGGACCATGGAACACTGAAGCTTTCTTT. Its translation is CASRDSGGPWNTEAFF.

The chain carries TRBV7-2 and TRBJ1-1; D uncertain. The CDR3 sequence is 14 residues long. Per germline, CDR1 SGHTA and CDR2 FQGNSA. With 1 base removed from V and 4 bases from J, the gap between germline ends came to 10 bases. CDR3 in DNA: TGTGCCAGCAGCTTAGGCGGGATGGGCACTGAAGCTTTCTTT. Protein product: CASSLGGMGTEAFF.

This clone has a single count. This chain links TRBV19 with TRBJ1-1, with TRBD1 matching over 11 bases. V shed 8 bases and J 0 bases; nucleotides not matched to a gene: 8. The CDR3 has 16 amino acids. CDR1 and CDR2 from the germline V gene are LNHDA and SQIVND (reference sequence). This CDR3 is CASEGQGGLVNTEAFF. The CDR3 DNA sequence: TGTGCCAGTGAGGGACAGGGGGGCTTGGTGAACACTGAAGCTTTCTTT.

The rearrangement uses TRBV3-1 (or the pseudogene TRBV3-2) and TRBJ1-6; D is unresolved. CDR3 length: 15 residues. Germline V gene sequence: CDR1 LGHDT, CDR2 YNNKEL (reference sequence). Trimming removed 5 bases at V and 8 bases at J, with 16 bases between. CDR3 residues: CASSGRLSGYSPLHF. The DNA of the CDR3 is TGTGCCAGCAGCGGCCGTCTTTCGGGTTATTCACCCCTCCACTTT.

The J gene is TRBJ1-1, the V gene TRBV4-1; no reliable D call. The CDR3 is 15 amino acids. Trimming removed 4 bases from V and 3 bases from J, with 15 bases in between. Germline values: CDR1 MGHRA, CDR2 YSYEKL. The CDR3 DNA reads TGCGCCAGCAGCCTACATTATGTATTTGACACTGAAGCTTTCTTT. This sequence encodes CASSLHYVFDTEAFF.

The chain employs TRBV6-5 and TRBJ1-3; TRBD1 might be the D (6 bases). The germline CDR1 and CDR2 sequences are MNHEY and SVGAGI. V was shortened by 6 bases and J by 4 bases, with 13 bases between the two germline ends. This CDR3 contains 14 residues. CDR3: CASSQGRGGNTIYF. Written as DNA, the CDR3 is TGTGCCAGCAGCCAGGGGCGAGGAGGAAACACCATATATTTT.

The chain recombines TRBV11-2 with TRBJ2-3; 7 positions match TRBD2. This CDR3 comprises 16 residues. CDR1 and CDR2 (germline): SGHAT, FQNNGV. V lost 5 bases to trimming and J lost 4 bases; unmatched junction nucleotides: 12. The CDR3 nucleotides are TGTGCCAGCAGCGCGGAACTAGCCGGGGGGTCAGATACGCAGTATTTT. Translating gives CASSAELAGGSDTQYF. The whole variable domain, remainder taken from reference TRBV11-2 and TRBJ2-3, is EAGVAQSPRYKIIEKRQSVAFWCNPISGHATLYWYQQILGQGPKLLIQFQNNGVVDDSQLPKDRFSAERLKGVDSTLKIQPAKLEDSAVYLCASSAELAGGSDTQYFGPGTRLTVL.

V gene TRBV5-1 combines with J gene TRBJ2-7; D remains unclear. The germline V gene has CDR1 SGHRS and CDR2 YFSETQ. With 1 base removed from V and 7 bases from J, the gap between germline ends came to 12 bases. The CDR3 is 13 residues long. The chain's CDR3 is CASSLSSEREQYF. In nucleotides, the CDR3 is TGCGCCAGCAGCTTGAGCTCCGAACGGGAGCAGTACTTC.

This chain uses TRBV5-6 with TRBJ1-2; D unclear. V lost 4 bases to trimming and J lost 4 bases, with 14 bases between them. The CDR3 consists of 14 residues. Germline V gene lookup returns CDR1 SGHDT and CDR2 YYEEEE. CDR3 DNA: TGTGCCAGCAGCGTGCTTCGACTCAGCTATGGCTACACCTTC. As protein: CASSVLRLSYGYTF.

This clone was recorded a few times. The chain is built from TRBV6-6 and TRBJ1-5; TRBD1 agrees at 8 bases. The junction had 7 bases not matched to a gene; V was cut back by 2 bases and J by 7 bases. Per the germline V gene, CDR1 is MNHNY and CDR2 is SVGAGI (reference sequence). The CDR3 has 15 amino acids. The CDR3 sequence is CASSYQDREDQPQHF. In nucleotides, the CDR3 is TGTGCCAGCAGTTACCAGGACAGGGAGGACCAGCCCCAGCATTTT.

The V call is TRBV5-1, the J call TRBJ1-2, with 10 bases aligning to TRBD1. The V gene's germline CDR1 is SGHRS and CDR2 YFSETQ. V lost 5 bases to trimming and J lost 4 bases; unmatched junction nucleotides: 8. The CDR3 spans 15 residues. The CDR3 protein is CASRPGTGDPYGYTF. The CDR3 coding sequence is TGCGCCAGCAGGCCCGGGACAGGGGACCCCTATGGCTACACCTTC.

The genes are TRBV12-3 or TRBV12-4 and TRBJ2-7; D might be TRBD1 (6 bases). There are 12 residues in the CDR3. V gave up 6 bases and J gave up 6 bases, with 12 bases separating them. DNA of the CDR3: TGTGCCAGCAGCAGGGGACGGCTCGAGCAGTACTTC. Translated: CASSRGRLEQYF.

CDR3 nucleotides: TGTGCCAGCAGCTCCCCGGCAGGGAAGGGTAAGGGTGAGCAGTTCTTC. This translates into CASSSPAGKGKGEQFF. The chain couples TRBV7-9 to TRBJ2-1, with D tentatively TRBD1 (5 bases). This CDR3 has 16 residues. The V gene's germline CDR1 is SEHNR and CDR2 FQNEAQ (reference sequence). Trimming pared 4 bases from V and 9 bases from J, leaving 22 bases between.

V is TRBV4-1 and J is TRBJ1-5; TRBD1 aligns across 10 bases. The CDR3 has 14 amino acids. J was trimmed by 7 bases and V by 3 bases; bases with no gene match: 3. Germline V gene sequence: CDR1 MGHRA, CDR2 YSYEKL. The CDR3 nucleotides are TGCGCCAGCAGCCAGAGGACAGGGGGGCAGCCCCAGCATTTT. It codes for CASSQRTGGQPQHF.

V usage is TRBV7-2 and J usage is TRBJ2-1, with TRBD2 as a possible D gene (5 bases). This CDR3 is built from 16 residues. From germline, CDR1 is SGHTA and CDR2 FQGNSA. Trimming removed 0 bases at V and 6 bases at J, with 15 bases between. The CDR3 sequence: CASSLALLDGRNEQFF. CDR3 DNA sequence: TGTGCCAGCAGCTTAGCCCTACTAGATGGGCGCAATGAGCAGTTCTTC.

V usage is TRBV7-2 and J usage is TRBJ1-2, with D possibly being TRBD1 (6 bases). The V end was cut by 3 bases, the J end by 4 bases, with 15 bases between. The CDR3 sequence is 15 residues long. CDR1 and CDR2 (germline): SGHTA, FQGNSA. The DNA of the CDR3 is TGTGCCAGCAGCTTCAAGGGGGTGGGGCTCTATGGCTACACCTTC. Translation gives CASSFKGVGLYGYTF. The full variable domain, with the rest looked up from reference TRBV7-2 and TRBJ1-2, is GAGVSQSPSNKVTEKGKDVELRCDPISGHTALYWYRQSLGQGLEFLIYFQGNSAPDKSGLPSDRFSAERTGGSVSTLTIQRTQQEDSAVYLCASSFKGVGLYGYTFGSGTRLTVV.

J is TRBJ2-3 and V is TRBV5-6; 9 nucleotides align to TRBD1. Per germline, CDR1 SGHDT and CDR2 YYEEEE. The CDR3 has 14 amino acids. After removal of 4 bases from V and 4 bases from J, the junction contained 4 bases not matched to a gene. CDR3 loop: CASSLRTGADTQYF. The DNA of the CDR3 is TGTGCCAGCAGCCTAAGGACAGGGGCAGATACGCAGTATTTT.